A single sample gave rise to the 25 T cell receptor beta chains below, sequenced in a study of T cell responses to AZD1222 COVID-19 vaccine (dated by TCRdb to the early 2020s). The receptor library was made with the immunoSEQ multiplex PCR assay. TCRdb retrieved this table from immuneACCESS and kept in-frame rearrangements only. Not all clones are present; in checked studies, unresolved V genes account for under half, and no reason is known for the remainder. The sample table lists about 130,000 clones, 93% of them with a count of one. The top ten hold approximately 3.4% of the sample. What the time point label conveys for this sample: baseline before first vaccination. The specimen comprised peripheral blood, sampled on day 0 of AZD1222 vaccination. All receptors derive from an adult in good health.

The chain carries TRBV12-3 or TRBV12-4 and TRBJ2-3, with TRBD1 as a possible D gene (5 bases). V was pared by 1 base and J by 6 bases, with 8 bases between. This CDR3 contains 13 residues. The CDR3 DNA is TGTGCCAGCAGTTTAGACTCAGGGGATACGCAGTATTTT. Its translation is CASSLDSGDTQYF.

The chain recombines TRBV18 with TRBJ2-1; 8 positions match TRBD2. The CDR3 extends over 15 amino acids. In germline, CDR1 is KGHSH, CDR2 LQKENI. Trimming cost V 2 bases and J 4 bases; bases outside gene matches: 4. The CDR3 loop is CASSPVLADYNEQFF. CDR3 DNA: TGTGCCAGCTCACCAGTACTAGCGGATTACAATGAGCAGTTCTTC.

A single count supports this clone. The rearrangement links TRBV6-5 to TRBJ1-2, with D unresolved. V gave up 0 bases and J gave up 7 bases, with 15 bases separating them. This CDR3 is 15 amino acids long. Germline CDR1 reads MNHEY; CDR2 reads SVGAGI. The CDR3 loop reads CASSYSSIGVGGYTF. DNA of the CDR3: TGTGCCAGCAGTTACTCGAGTATCGGGGTCGGTGGCTACACCTTC.

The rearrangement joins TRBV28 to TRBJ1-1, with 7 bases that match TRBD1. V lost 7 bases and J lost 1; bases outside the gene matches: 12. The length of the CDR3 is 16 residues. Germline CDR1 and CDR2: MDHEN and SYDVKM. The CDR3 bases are TGTGCCAGCACCTCCTCTCCAGGACAGGAGAACACTGAAGCTTTCTTT. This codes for CASTSSPGQENTEAFF.

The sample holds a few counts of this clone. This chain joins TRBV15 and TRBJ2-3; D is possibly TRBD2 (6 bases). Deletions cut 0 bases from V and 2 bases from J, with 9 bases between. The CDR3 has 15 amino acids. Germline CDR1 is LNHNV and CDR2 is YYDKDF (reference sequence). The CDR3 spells CATSRDREATDTQYF. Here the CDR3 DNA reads TGTGCCACCAGCAGAGATAGGGAGGCCACAGATACGCAGTATTTT.

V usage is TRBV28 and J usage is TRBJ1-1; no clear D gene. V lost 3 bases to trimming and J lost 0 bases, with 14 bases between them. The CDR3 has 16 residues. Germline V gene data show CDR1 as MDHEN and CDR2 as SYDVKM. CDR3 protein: CASSFYRRPMNTEAFF. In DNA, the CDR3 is TGTGCCAGCAGTTTCTACAGACGCCCCATGAACACTGAAGCTTTCTTT.

CDR3 nucleotide sequence: TGTGCCAGCAGTTCCGCCCTTTCCAATCAGCCCCAGCATTTT. Its protein product is CASSSALSNQPQHF. The rearrangement uses TRBV6-5 and TRBJ1-5; D ambiguous. V lost 4 bases and J lost 3, with 10 bases in between. The CDR3 is made up of 14 amino acids. Germline CDR1 reads MNHEY; CDR2 reads SVGAGI.

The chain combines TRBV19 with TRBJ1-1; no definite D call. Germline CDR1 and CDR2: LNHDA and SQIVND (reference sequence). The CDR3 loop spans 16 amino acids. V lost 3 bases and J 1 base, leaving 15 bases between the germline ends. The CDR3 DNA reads TGTGCCAGTAGTATGGTTTGGCGCCGAGGGAACACTGAAGCTTTCTTT. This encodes CASSMVWRRGNTEAFF.

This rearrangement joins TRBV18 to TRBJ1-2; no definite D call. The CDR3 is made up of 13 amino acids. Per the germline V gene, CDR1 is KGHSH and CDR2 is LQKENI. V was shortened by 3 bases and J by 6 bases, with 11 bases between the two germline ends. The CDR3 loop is CASSPGPFDGYTF. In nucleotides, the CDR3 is TGTGCCAGCTCACCCGGACCCTTTGATGGCTACACCTTC. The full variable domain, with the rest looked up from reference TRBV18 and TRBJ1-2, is NAGVMQNPRHLVRRRGQEARLRCSPMKGHSHVYWYRQLPEEGLKFMVYLQKENIIDESGMPKERFSAEFPKEGPSILRIQQVVRGDSAAYFCASSPGPFDGYTFGSGTRLTVV.

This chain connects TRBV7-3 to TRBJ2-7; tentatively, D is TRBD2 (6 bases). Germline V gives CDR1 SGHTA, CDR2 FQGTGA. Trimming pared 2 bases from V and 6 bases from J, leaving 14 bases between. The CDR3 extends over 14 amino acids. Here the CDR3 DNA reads TGTGCCAGCAGCTTAGCGGGATTTGGAAGCGAGCAGTACTTC. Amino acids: CASSLAGFGSEQYF.

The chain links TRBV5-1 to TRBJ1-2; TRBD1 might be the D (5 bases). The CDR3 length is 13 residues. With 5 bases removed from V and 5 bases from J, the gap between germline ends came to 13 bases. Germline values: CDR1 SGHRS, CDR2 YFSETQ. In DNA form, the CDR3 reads TGCGCCAGCAGGGTCGGGGCCCAGTATGGCTACACCTTC. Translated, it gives CASRVGAQYGYTF.

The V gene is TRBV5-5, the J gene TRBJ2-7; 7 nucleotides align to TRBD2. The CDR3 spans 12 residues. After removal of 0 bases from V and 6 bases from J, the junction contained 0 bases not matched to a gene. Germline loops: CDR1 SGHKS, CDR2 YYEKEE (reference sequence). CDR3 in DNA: TGTGCCAGCAGCTTGGCTAGCGGCGAGCAGTACTTC. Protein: CASSLASGEQYF.

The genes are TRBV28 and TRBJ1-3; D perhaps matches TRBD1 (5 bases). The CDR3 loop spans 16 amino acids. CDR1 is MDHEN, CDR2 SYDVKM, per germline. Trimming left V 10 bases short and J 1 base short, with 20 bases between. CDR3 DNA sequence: TGTGCCACCAACTCGGGGGTGGTAGTATCTGGAAACACCATATATTTT. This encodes CATNSGVVVSGNTIYF.

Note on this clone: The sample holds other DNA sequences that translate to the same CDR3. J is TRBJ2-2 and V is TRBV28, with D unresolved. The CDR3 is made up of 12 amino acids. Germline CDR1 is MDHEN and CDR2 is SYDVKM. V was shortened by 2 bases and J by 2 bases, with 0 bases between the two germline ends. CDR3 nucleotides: TGTGCCAGCAGTTTAAACACCGGGGAGCTGTTTTTT. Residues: CASSLNTGELFF.

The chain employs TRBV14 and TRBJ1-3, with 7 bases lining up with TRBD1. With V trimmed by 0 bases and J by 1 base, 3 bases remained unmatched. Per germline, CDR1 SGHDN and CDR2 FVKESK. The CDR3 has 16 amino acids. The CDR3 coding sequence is TGTGCCAGCAGCCAAGAAAAGGGGGCGTCTGGAAACACCATATATTTT. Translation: CASSQEKGASGNTIYF.

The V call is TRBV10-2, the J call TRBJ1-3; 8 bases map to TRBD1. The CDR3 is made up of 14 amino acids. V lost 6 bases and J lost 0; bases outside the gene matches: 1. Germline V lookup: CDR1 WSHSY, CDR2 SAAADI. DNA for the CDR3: TGCGCCAGCAGGACAGGGGACTCTGGAAACACCATATATTTT. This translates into CASRTGDSGNTIYF.

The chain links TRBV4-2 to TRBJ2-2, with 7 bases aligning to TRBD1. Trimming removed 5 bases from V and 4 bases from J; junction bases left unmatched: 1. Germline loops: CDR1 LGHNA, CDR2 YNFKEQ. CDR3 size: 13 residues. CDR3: CASSDRVTGELFF. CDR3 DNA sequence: TGTGCCAGCAGCGACAGGGTCACCGGGGAGCTGTTTTTT.

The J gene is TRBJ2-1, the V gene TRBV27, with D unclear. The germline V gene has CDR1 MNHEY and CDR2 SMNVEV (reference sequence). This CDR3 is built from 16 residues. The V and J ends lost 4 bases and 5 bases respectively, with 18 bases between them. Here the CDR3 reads CASSSLLRVRHNEQFF. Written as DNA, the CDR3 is TGTGCCAGCAGTTCCCTGTTAAGGGTTCGCCACAATGAGCAGTTCTTC.

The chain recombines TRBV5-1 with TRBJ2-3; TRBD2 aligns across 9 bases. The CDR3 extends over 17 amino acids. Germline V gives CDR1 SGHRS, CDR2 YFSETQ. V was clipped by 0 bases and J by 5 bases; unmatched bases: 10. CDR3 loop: CASSLGDSGRFGDTQYF. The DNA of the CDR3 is TGCGCCAGCAGCTTGGGGGATAGCGGGAGATTTGGAGATACGCAGTATTTT.

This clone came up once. In DNA form, the CDR3 reads TGTGCCATACAGGGAGGGAACACCGGGGAGCTGTTTTTT. Protein sequence: CAIQGGNTGELFF. V gene TRBV6-5 combines with J gene TRBJ2-2; D may be TRBD1 or TRBD2 (6 bases each). Trimming removed 10 bases at V and 1 base at J, with 10 bases between. CDR3 size: 13 residues. The germline gives CDR1 MNHEY, CDR2 SVGAGI.

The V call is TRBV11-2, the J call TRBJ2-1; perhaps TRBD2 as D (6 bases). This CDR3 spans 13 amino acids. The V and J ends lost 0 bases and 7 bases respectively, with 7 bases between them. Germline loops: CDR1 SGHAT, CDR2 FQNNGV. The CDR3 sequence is CASSLDRENEQFF. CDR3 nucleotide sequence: TGTGCCAGCAGCTTAGATCGGGAGAATGAGCAGTTCTTC.

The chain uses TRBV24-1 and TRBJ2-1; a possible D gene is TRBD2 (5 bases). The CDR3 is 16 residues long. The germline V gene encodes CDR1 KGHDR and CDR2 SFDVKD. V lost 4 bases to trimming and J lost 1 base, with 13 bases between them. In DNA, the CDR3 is TGTGCCACCAGTGAGGGCGTGCGGAGGTCCTACAATGAGCAGTTCTTC. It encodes CATSEGVRRSYNEQFF.

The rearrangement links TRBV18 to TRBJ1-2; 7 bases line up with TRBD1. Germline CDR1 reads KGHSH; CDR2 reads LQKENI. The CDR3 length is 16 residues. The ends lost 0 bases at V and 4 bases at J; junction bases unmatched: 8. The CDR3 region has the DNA TGTGCCAGCTCACCACCTCCAGGGGGTCCTCGCTATGGCTACACCTTC. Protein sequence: CASSPPPGGPRYGYTF.

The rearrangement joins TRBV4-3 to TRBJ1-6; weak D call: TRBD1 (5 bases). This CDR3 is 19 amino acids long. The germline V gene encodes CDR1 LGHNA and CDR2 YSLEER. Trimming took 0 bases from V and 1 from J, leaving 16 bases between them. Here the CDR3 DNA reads TGCGCCAGCAGCCAAGATAGGGCAGGGCGAACATCCTATAATTCACCCCTCCACTTT. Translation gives CASSQDRAGRTSYNSPLHF.

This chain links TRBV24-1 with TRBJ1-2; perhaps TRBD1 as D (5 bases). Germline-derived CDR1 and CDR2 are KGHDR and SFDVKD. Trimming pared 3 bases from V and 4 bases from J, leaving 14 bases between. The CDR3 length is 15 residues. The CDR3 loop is CATSDGGDSFYGYTF. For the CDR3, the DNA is TGTGCCACCAGTGATGGGGGGGACTCCTTCTATGGCTACACCTTC.